The rows below give T cell receptor beta chains drawn from one sample of a study of technical replicates of blood from a handful of donors. Clones were sequenced by immunoSEQ multiplex PCR, and TCRdb holds only the in-frame ones, with some missing. This sample has roughly 93,000 clones, with 95% found just once. What was sequenced was T cells isolated from PBMCs. The receptors originated from a human donor in good health. Each CDR3 is given with its conserved first and last residue. The order of the fields is V gene, clone size, J gene, D gene, CDR3 DNA, CDR3 protein. D genes are given only for firm matches. Clone size is shown for a subset of rows, as once, few, many or a class of expanded clone.

TRBV10-1,NA,TRBJ1-5,TRBD1,TGCGCCAGCAGCGGGACAGGGAGCAATCAGCCCCAGCATTTT,CASSGTGSNQPQHF
TRBV2,NA,TRBJ2-5,TRBD1,TGTGCCAACCTGGGACAGTCCGGGGAGACCCAGTACTTC,CANLGQSGETQYF
TRBV4-1,NA,TRBJ1-6,NA,TGCGCCAGCAGCCTTCAGGGAACCCTCGATAATTCACCCCTCCACTTT,CASSLQGTLDNSPLHF
TRBV9,NA,TRBJ2-1,TRBD1,TGTGCCAGCAGCGTCACCCCGGGGGAGGGGACAGGGGCCTACAATGAGCAGTTCTTC,CASSVTPGEGTGAYNEQFF
TRBV6-5,NA,TRBJ1-2,NA,TGTGCCAGCAGATACAGGGAACAGGCGTACTATGGCTACACCTTC,CASRYREQAYYGYTF
TRBV29-1,NA,TRBJ2-7,NA,TGCAGCGTTTTCAGTTACGAGCAGTACTTC,CSVFSYEQYF
TRBV2,NA,TRBJ1-2,NA,TGTGCCAGCAGTTATTACCCGATGACAGGTCTCTATGGCTACACCTTC,CASSYYPMTGLYGYTF
TRBV5-1,NA,TRBJ2-5,NA,TGCGCCAGCAGCTTGGATAGAGCCCAAGAGACCCAGTACTTC,CASSLDRAQETQYF
TRBV7-9,NA,TRBJ2-1,TRBD2,TGTGCCAGCAGCTACCAGCGGGGCGCTTACAATGAGCAGTTCTTC,CASSYQRGAYNEQFF
TRBV18,few,TRBJ1-1,NA,TGTGCCAGCTCACCACCGGGGGGGAGGGATGAAGCTTTCTTT,CASSPPGGRDEAFF
TRBV10-3,NA,TRBJ1-1,NA,TGTGCCATCGGAGAGCAGAACACTGAAGCTTTCTTT,CAIGEQNTEAFF
TRBV5-5,NA,TRBJ2-7,NA,TGTGCCAGCAGCTCGGCCCCTCTCCTAGCGTCAAGCTCCTACGAGCAGTACTTC,CASSSAPLLASSSYEQYF
TRBV9,NA,TRBJ2-7,TRBD1,TGTGCCAGCAGCGCAAAACCGGGACAGGGCTTCTCCGAGCAGTACTTC,CASSAKPGQGFSEQYF
TRBV15,once,TRBJ1-2,TRBD1,TGTGCCACCAGCAGCCCCGGACAGGGGAACTATGGCTACACCTTC,CATSSPGQGNYGYTF
TRBV10-3,NA,TRBJ2-1,NA,TGTGCCATCAGTGACGTCGGGTATGAGCAGTTCTTC,CAISDVGYEQFF
TRBV5-4,NA,TRBJ1-1,TRBD1,TGTGCCAGCAGCTCGGGGACAGGGGACACTGAAGCTTTCTTT,CASSSGTGDTEAFF
TRBV25-1,NA,TRBJ1-1,NA,TGTGCCAGCATCGGGAGTGTGACTGAAGCTTTCTTT,CASIGSVTEAFF
TRBV4-1,NA,TRBJ2-3,TRBD1,TGCGCCAGCAGCCAAGATGATTACGACAGGGGCACAGATACGCAGTATTTT,CASSQDDYDRGTDTQYF
TRBV6-6,NA,TRBJ2-7,TRBD1,TGTGCCAGCAGACCGGGACAGGGGCCCTACGAGCAGTACTTC,CASRPGQGPYEQYF
TRBV7-9,few,TRBJ1-2,NA,TGTGCCAGCAGCTTAGGGGGCTTATCTAACTATGGCTACACCTTC,CASSLGGLSNYGYTF
TRBV6-5,NA,TRBJ2-7,TRBD2,TGTGCCAGCAGATTACTAGCGGGAGCCTACGAGCAGTACTTC,CASRLLAGAYEQYF
TRBV6-1,NA,TRBJ2-3,NA,TGTGCCAGCAGTGAGAGCGGTTACACAGATACGCAGTATTTT,CASSESGYTDTQYF
TRBV19,NA,TRBJ1-5,NA,TGTGCCAGTAGTAAGACAGGTTACAGTCCCAATCAGCCCCAGCATTTT,CASSKTGYSPNQPQHF
TRBV5-6,once,TRBJ1-1,TRBD1,TGTGCCAGCAGCTTTCTCGGGACAGTTGAAGCTTTCTTT,CASSFLGTVEAFF
TRBV28,NA,TRBJ1-2,TRBD1,TGTGCCAGCAGCACATACTCACTCCGGGACAGGGGGCTTGTCTATGGCTACACCTTC,CASSTYSLRDRGLVYGYTF
TRBV19,NA,TRBJ2-3,TRBD2,TGTGCCAGTAGTGCTAGCGGGAGGACCACAGATACGCAGTATTTT,CASSASGRTTDTQYF
TRBV5-1,NA,TRBJ2-1,NA,TGCGCCAGCAGCTTGGCACAGGTGGGATCCTACAATGAGCAGTTCTTC,CASSLAQVGSYNEQFF
TRBV11-2,once,TRBJ2-7,TRBD1,TGTGCCAGCAGCACCGCCCGGGACAGCTCATACGAGCAGTACTTC,CASSTARDSSYEQYF
TRBV5-1,NA,TRBJ1-2,TRBD1,TGCGCCAGCAGCCAGGGACAGACAAATCCCAACTATGGCTACACCTTC,CASSQGQTNPNYGYTF
TRBV7-9,NA,TRBJ2-5,NA,TGTGCCAGCAGCCCTACCCGACGACAGAGACAAGAGACCCAGTACTTC,CASSPTRRQRQETQYF
TRBV19,NA,TRBJ1-1,NA,TGTGCCAGTAGCCTTGCAGGACAGCTCATGAACACTGAAGCTTTCTTT,CASSLAGQLMNTEAFF
TRBV9,NA,TRBJ2-3,NA,TGTGCCAGCAGCCCCGAGCCCACCACAGATACGCAGTATTTT,CASSPEPTTDTQYF
TRBV18,NA,TRBJ1-4,NA,TGTGCCAGCCGCCCCAGGGAGGATGAAAAACTGTTTTTT,CASRPREDEKLFF
TRBV19,NA,TRBJ2-1,TRBD2,TGTGCCAGTTCGAGAGGCGGGAGTGTTTACAATGAGCAGTTCTTC,CASSRGGSVYNEQFF
TRBV4-1,NA,TRBJ1-2,NA,TGCGCCAGCAGCCAATTTTGGCCGGAAGGGGGTAATTATGGCTACACCTTC,CASSQFWPEGGNYGYTF
TRBV9,NA,TRBJ1-6,TRBD1,TGTGCCAGCAGCTCCGGGACAGCAAATTCACCCCTCCACTTT,CASSSGTANSPLHF
TRBV5-1,NA,TRBJ2-3,TRBD2,TGCGCCAGCAGAGACGGCCTCCGGGGGGCAGATACGCAGTATTTT,CASRDGLRGADTQYF
TRBV5-1,NA,TRBJ2-7,NA,TGCGCCAGAGTGTCGGACGAGCAGTACTTC,CARVSDEQYF
TRBV5-1,NA,TRBJ1-4,TRBD1,TGCGCCAGCAGCTTCGGACAGGGAGGTGAAAAACTGTTTTTT,CASSFGQGGEKLFF
TRBV27,NA,TRBJ2-7,NA,TGTGCCAGCAGTTTAAGAGGCCACCCTCCTAGCGTTGGAGCATCTCGGGGATCCTACGAGCAGTACTTC,CASSLRGHPPSVGASRGSYEQYF
TRBV18,NA,TRBJ2-7,TRBD2,TGTGCCAGCTCACCTGTCAGCGGGGGGACCTACGAGCAGTACTTC,CASSPVSGGTYEQYF
TRBV7-8,NA,TRBJ2-3,NA,TGTGCCAGCAGCTTAGTGGGAGGAGCAGATACGCAGTATTTT,CASSLVGGADTQYF
TRBV19,NA,TRBJ2-1,NA,TGTGCCAGTAGTATCCCACGCGGGAAAGCCTACAATGAGCAGTTCTTC,CASSIPRGKAYNEQFF
TRBV18,once,TRBJ2-1,NA,TGTGCCAGCTCTGGCGTCGGGAGCTCCTACAATGAGCAGTTCTTC,CASSGVGSSYNEQFF
TRBV6-6,NA,TRBJ2-7,TRBD2,TGTGCCAGCAGTTATGGGGGCGGGGGGACCTACGAGCAGTACTTC,CASSYGGGGTYEQYF
TRBV11-2,NA,TRBJ2-1,TRBD2,TGTGCCAGCAGCTTAGTCGCTAGCGGGACTGCTGAGCAGTTCTTC,CASSLVASGTAEQFF
TRBV6-1,NA,TRBJ2-5,TRBD1,TGTGCCAGCAGGGACAGGGGTGGTGGAAGAGAGACCCAGTACTTC,CASRDRGGGRETQYF
TRBV19,NA,TRBJ1-1,NA,TGTGCCAGTAGTATGGGGCGGTTCGATGCTTTCTTT,CASSMGRFDAFF
TRBV5-5,NA,TRBJ2-7,NA,TGTGCCAGCAGCTTACCCCTGCAGACTTACGAGCAGTACTTC,CASSLPLQTYEQYF
TRBV6-5,once,TRBJ1-2,TRBD1,TGTGCCAGCAGTTACCTCGACAGGGTCGGCTACACCTTC,CASSYLDRVGYTF
TRBV19,NA,TRBJ1-2,TRBD1,TGTGCCAGTAGGCTCCAAGGGGGCTTCTATGGCTACACCTTC,CASRLQGGFYGYTF
TRBV27,NA,TRBJ2-7,TRBD1,TGTGCCAGCAGTTTTTTCCTCTTGGGACAGTCATACGAGCAGTACTTC,CASSFFLLGQSYEQYF
TRBV6-4,NA,TRBJ2-1,TRBD1,TGTGCCAGCAGTGTACAGGGGAGCCATGAGCAGTTCTTC,CASSVQGSHEQFF